Each of the 8 T cell receptor beta chains below was sequenced from the same sample in a study of read filtering for tumor transcriptome and immune sequencing (dated by TCRdb to between 2020 and 2021). Sequencing instrument: Illumina HiSeq 4000. TCR libraries were constructed from approximately 360 ng RNA using the Immunoverse kit, and molecular barcoded adaptors covering alpha/delta and beta/gamma chains were employed. TCRdb took the public reads, trimmed them with fastp at Q25, ran MiXCR for clone calling and kept in-frame beta chains. Rows with a matching CDR3 protein are joined into one entry that keeps the most common DNA and genes. This sample is represented by under 60,000 distinct CDR3 sequences; around 20% of them were singletons. The top ten hold about 16% of the sample. Source material: a population of CD138-negative cells sorted from bone marrow. Per the publication, the cell subset or site label means: bone marrow mononuclear cells depleted of CD138+ plasma/myeloma cells by negative magnetic selection. The source of these receptors is a donor aged 40 or older with multiple myeloma.

This clonotype is categorized as medium-sized. The chain combines TRBV11-2 with TRBJ2-1, with TRBD2 as a possible D gene (5 bases). V lost 5 bases, J lost 10 bases, and 15 bases lay in between. CDR3 length: 13 residues. The germline V gene encodes CDR1 SGHAT and CDR2 FQNNGV. The DNA for the CDR3 is TGTGCCAGCAGCCTAGCATCATCGGGAGAGCAGTTCTTC. Translation: CASSLASSGEQFF.

This clonotype was detected only a few times. A read error may be the cause here, since a much bigger clone is one base away. V and J are TRBV2 and TRBJ2-1; 12 nucleotides agree with TRBD2. The CDR3 has 14 amino acids. Germline trimming cut 5 bases from V and 12 bases from J; bases unmatched to any gene: 8. Germline CDR1 is SNHLY and CDR2 is FYNNEI. The CDR3 reads CASSSSGRGMRQFF. CDR3 DNA: TGTGCCAGCAGTTCTAGCGGGAGGGGAATGAGGCAGTTCTTC.

Ten or more counts support this clonotype. This sequence joins TRBV29-1 and TRBJ1-1; no reliable D call. V was shortened by 5 bases and J by 0 bases, with 10 bases between the two germline ends. Germline CDR1 is SQVTM and CDR2 is ANQGSEA. This CDR3 has 13 residues. The CDR3: CSVIAAMNTEAFF. The CDR3 coding sequence is TGCAGCGTTATAGCAGCTATGAACACTGAAGCTTTCTTT. Full variable domain (outside the CDR3, taken from reference TRBV29-1 and TRBJ1-1): SAVISQKPSRDICQRGTSLTIQCQVDSQVTMMFWYRQQPGQSLTLIATANQGSEATYESGFVIDKFPISRPNLTFSTLTVSNMSPEDSSIYLCSVIAAMNTEAFFGQGTRLTVV.

Remarks on this clonotype: A read error may be the cause here, since a much bigger clone is one base away. V is TRBV29-1 and J is TRBJ1-1; D may be TRBD1 (6 bases). This CDR3 is built from 13 residues. Germline-derived CDR1 and CDR2 are SQVTM and ANQGSEA. The CDR3 protein is CSAVGGVNTEAFF. CDR3 nucleotide sequence: TGCAGTGCTGTAGGGGGGGTGAACACTGAAGCTTTCTTT.

This clonotype was picked up many times. One end of the junction varies from germline; a read error may be responsible. The chain links TRBV12-5 to TRBJ1-4; no firm D call. This CDR3 is built from 15 residues. Germline lookup yields CDR1 LGHNT and CDR2 FRNRAP. CDR3 amino acids: CASALVWTDNEKLFF. The CDR3 DNA is TGTGCTAGTGCTTTGGTATGGACGGATAATGAAAAACTGTTTTTT.

This clonotype was picked up many times. The chain is built from TRBV7-2 and TRBJ2-1, with no clear D. Germline V gene lookup returns CDR1 SGHTA and CDR2 FQGNSA. The CDR3 is 15 residues long. Trimming cost V 8 bases and J 0 bases, with 14 bases left between them. CDR3 in amino acids: CASGPLRSSYNEQFF. CDR3 nucleotide sequence: TGTGCCAGCGGCCCCCTGCGTAGCTCCTACAATGAGCAGTTCTTC.

Many counts were recorded for this clonotype. The gene calls are TRBV7-9 and TRBJ1-1, with a possible D match to TRBD1 (5 bases). The CDR3 length is 11 residues. Between the trimmed V and J ends, which lost 4 bases and 12 bases, there was a span of 12 bases. CDR1 and CDR2 from the germline V gene are SEHNR and FQNEAQ (reference sequence). The CDR3 reads CASSSSRETFF. The CDR3 DNA reads as TGTGCCAGCAGCTCTTCCAGGGAGACTTTCTTT.

This clonotype was observed at least ten times. The chain couples TRBV7-2 to TRBJ1-1; 9 bases fit TRBD1. The CDR3 consists of 15 residues. Unmatched junction bases numbered 9, after V lost 5 bases and J lost 5 bases. Per germline, CDR1 SGHTA and CDR2 FQGNSA. The chain's CDR3 is CASSPFGQGKTEAFF. CDR3 bases: TGTGCCAGCAGCCCGTTCGGACAGGGGAAAACTGAAGCTTTCTTT. Full variable domain (outside the CDR3, taken from reference TRBV7-2 and TRBJ1-1): GAGVSQSPSNKVTEKGKDVELRCDPISGHTALYWYRQSLGQGLEFLIYFQGNSAPDKSGLPSDRFSAERTGGSVSTLTIQRTQQEDSAVYLCASSPFGQGKTEAFFGQGTRLTVV.